Below are 28 T cell receptor beta chains sequenced from a single sample in a study of blood T cell repertoires in COVID-19. Sequenced by immunoSEQ multiplex PCR; TCRdb stores in-frame clones only, minus some. The table lists 40,000 to 60,000 clones, about 84% of them singletons. The sequenced sample was peripheral blood. The source of these receptors is a human donor in a cohort sampled during active COVID-19.

This chain connects TRBV10-3 to TRBJ1-5; 9 bases are shared with TRBD1. The junction had 7 bases not matched to a gene; V was cut back by 0 bases and J by 7 bases. Germline V gives CDR1 ENHRY, CDR2 SYGVKD. The CDR3 is made up of 16 amino acids. CDR3 DNA: TGTGCCATCAGTGAGTCAGGACAGGGGATTGGGCAGCCCCAGCATTTT. Translating gives CAISESGQGIGQPQHF.

This clone was picked up a small number of times. The V and J genes are TRBV4-1 and TRBJ1-2; 8 bases align to TRBD1. The V and J ends lost 3 bases and 6 bases, in that order; junction bases with no gene match: 3. The CDR3 covers 13 residues. Germline CDR1 is MGHRA and CDR2 is YSYEKL. In DNA, the CDR3 is TGCGCCAGCAGCCACTGGACAGGGAATGGCTACACCTTC. Translating gives CASSHWTGNGYTF.

The CDR3 coding sequence is TGTGCCAGCAGCATCCGTCCAACTGAGACCCAGTACTTC. This encodes CASSIRPTETQYF. This chain links TRBV9 with TRBJ2-5; D gene uncertain. The CDR3 is made up of 13 amino acids. V shed 4 bases and J shed 5 bases, with 12 bases lying between them. Germline V gene lookup returns CDR1 SGDLS and CDR2 YYNGEE.

The genes are TRBV18 and TRBJ2-6; D gene ambiguous. V lost 6 bases and J lost 0, with 3 bases in between. The germline CDR1 and CDR2 sequences are KGHSH and LQKENI. CDR3 length: 13 residues. CDR3 in amino acids: CASSGSGANVLTF. In DNA, the CDR3 is TGTGCCAGCTCCGGCTCTGGGGCCAACGTCCTGACTTTC. The full variable domain, with the rest looked up from reference TRBV18 and TRBJ2-6, is NAGVMQNPRHLVRRRGQEARLRCSPMKGHSHVYWYRQLPEEGLKFMVYLQKENIIDESGMPKERFSAEFPKEGPSILRIQQVVRGDSAAYFCASSGSGANVLTFGAGSRLTVL.

J is TRBJ1-2 and V is TRBV6-5, with TRBD1 matching 8 bases. Germline CDR1 reads MNHEY; CDR2 reads SVGAGI. Trimming took 5 bases from V and 7 from J; bases not matched to a gene: 9. This CDR3 contains 14 residues. The CDR3 nucleotides read TGTGCCAGCAGTCCGGACAGGGCCCTATCTGGCTACACCTTC. The encoded protein is CASSPDRALSGYTF.

The chain has TRBV29-1 and TRBJ1-2, with 10 positions matching TRBD1. Germline V gives CDR1 SQVTM, CDR2 ANQGSEA. After removal of 6 bases from V and 8 bases from J, the junction contained 9 bases not matched to a gene. The CDR3 sequence is 13 residues long. The CDR3 nucleotides read TGCAGCGTCTCCGGGACAGGGGTGGGAGGCTACACCTTC. This gives the protein CSVSGTGVGGYTF. Based on the CDR3 plus reference TRBV29-1 and TRBJ1-2, the full variable domain is SAVISQKPSRDICQRGTSLTIQCQVDSQVTMMFWYRQQPGQSLTLIATANQGSEATYESGFVIDKFPISRPNLTFSTLTVSNMSPEDSSIYLCSVSGTGVGGYTFGSGTRLTVV.

J is TRBJ1-5 and V is TRBV19, with TRBD1 matching 9 bases. V dropped 1 base and J dropped 1; count of bases not matched to a gene: 5. Germline CDR1 and CDR2: LNHDA and SQIVND (reference sequence). CDR3 length: 17 amino acids. DNA for the CDR3: TGTGCCAGTAGTATAGTCGACAGGGGGGAGAGCAATCAGCCCCAGCATTTT. This translates into CASSIVDRGESNQPQHF.

This chain uses TRBV7-3 with TRBJ2-5, with a possible D match to TRBD2 (5 bases). The V and J ends lost 5 bases and 4 bases respectively, with 11 bases between them. The CDR3 is 13 residues long. Per germline, CDR1 SGHTA and CDR2 FQGTGA. In DNA form, the CDR3 reads TGTGCCAGCAGCCGGGGTCCGGCAGAGACCCAGTACTTC. Residues: CASSRGPAETQYF.

The V gene is TRBV25-1, the J gene TRBJ2-3; TRBD2 aligns across 7 bases. The ends lost 1 base at V and 3 bases at J; junction bases unmatched: 4. The CDR3 covers 15 residues. CDR1 and CDR2 (germline): MGHDK, SYGVNS. The CDR3 coding sequence is TGTGCCAGCAGTGAATCTGGACTAGGGACAGATACGCAGTATTTT. Translating gives CASSESGLGTDTQYF.

The V gene is TRBV18, the J gene TRBJ2-3; 13 nucleotides agree with TRBD2. This CDR3 contains 17 residues. The germline V gene encodes CDR1 KGHSH and CDR2 LQKENI. J gave up 10 bases and V 4 bases, and 14 bases lay outside the gene matches. CDR3 protein: CASSLIGLAGVGDPQYF. The DNA of the CDR3 is TGTGCCAGCTCACTCATCGGACTAGCGGGAGTGGGTGATCCGCAGTATTTT.

This chain's CDR3 is CASSYSSGWDTGELFF. The CDR3, as DNA: TGTGCCAGCAGTTACTCTTCGGGGTGGGACACCGGGGAGCTGTTTTTT. The rearrangement uses TRBV6-5 and TRBJ2-2; the D gene is possibly TRBD2 (5 bases). The germline V gene encodes CDR1 MNHEY and CDR2 SVGAGI. Trimming pared 0 bases from V and 3 bases from J, leaving 11 bases between. CDR3 length: 16 residues.

The chain has TRBV15 and TRBJ2-5; 7 bases are a match to TRBD2. Germline V gene lookup returns CDR1 LNHNV and CDR2 YYDKDF (reference sequence). The CDR3 sequence is 16 residues long. V shed 5 bases and J 2 bases; nucleotides not matched to a gene: 11. The CDR3 coding sequence is TGTGCCACCAGCCGGCGAGCGGGGCTGCATCAAGAGACCCAGTACTTC. It encodes CATSRRAGLHQETQYF.

The chain joins TRBV7-2 to TRBJ2-7, with 7 bases matching TRBD1. J lost 1 base, V lost 2 bases, and 5 bases had no gene match. The CDR3 contains 15 residues. Germline assignment: CDR1 SGHTA and CDR2 FQGNSA. CDR3 DNA sequence: TGTGCCAGCAGCTTACCAGACAGGGTATCCTACGAGCAGTACTTC. Residues: CASSLPDRVSYEQYF.

The chain has TRBV25-1 and TRBJ1-1; D unresolved. This CDR3 contains 14 residues. Germline V gene lookup returns CDR1 MGHDK and CDR2 SYGVNS. The germline V and J ends were trimmed by 5 bases and 4 bases, with 14 bases remaining between them. The CDR3 bases are TGTGCCAGCAGTTTTGCGGGTGAGAGCACTGAAGCTTTCTTT. Its protein is CASSFAGESTEAFF.

This chain connects TRBV30 to TRBJ1-2; D may be TRBD1 (6 bases). The V and J ends lost 0 bases and 7 bases respectively, with 15 bases between them. The CDR3 extends over 14 amino acids. From germline, CDR1 is GTSNPN and CDR2 SVGIG (reference sequence). The DNA of the CDR3 is TGTGCCTGGAGTGTACTTGGCAGGGGTGCTGGCTACACCTTC. It specifies CAWSVLGRGAGYTF.

V and J are TRBV5-1 and TRBJ2-5, with TRBD1 matching 7 bases. Trimming took 4 bases from V and 0 from J; bases not matched to a gene: 9. The CDR3 is made up of 16 amino acids. Per germline, CDR1 SGHRS and CDR2 YFSETQ. CDR3 sequence reads: CASSEGTVKYQETQYF. CDR3 nucleotides: TGCGCCAGCAGCGAAGGGACAGTAAAGTACCAAGAGACCCAGTACTTC.

The rearrangement joins TRBV29-1 to TRBJ1-4, with 7 bases matching TRBD1. Germline assignment: CDR1 SQVTM and CDR2 ANQGSEA. V lost 5 bases, J lost 2 bases, and 2 bases stayed unmatched. The CDR3 spans 13 residues. The CDR3 DNA reads TGCAGCGTTTTGACAGGGACTAATGAAAAACTGTTTTTT. Its translation: CSVLTGTNEKLFF.

The rearrangement links TRBV2 to TRBJ2-4; 10 positions agree with TRBD1. This CDR3 has 11 residues. From germline, CDR1 is SNHLY and CDR2 FYNNEI. Trimming cost V 7 bases and J 15 bases; bases outside gene matches: 6. The DNA for the CDR3 is TGTGCCAGCACTGGGGGGACAGGGGTGTACTTC. It translates to CASTGGTGVYF. The whole variable domain, filled in from reference TRBV2 and TRBJ2-4, reads EPEVTQTPSHQVTQMGQEVILRCVPISNHLYFYWYRQILGQKVEFLVSFYNNEISEKSEIFDDQFSVERPDGSNFTLKIRSTKLEDSAMYFCASTGGTGVYFGAGTRLSVL.

The V gene is TRBV3-1 (or the pseudogene TRBV3-2), the J gene TRBJ2-3, with 9 bases lining up with TRBD2. This CDR3 spans 15 amino acids. Per germline, CDR1 LGHDT and CDR2 YNNKEL (reference sequence). V dropped 2 bases and J dropped 0; count of bases not matched to a gene: 0. In DNA, the CDR3 is TGTGCCAGCAGCCAACTAGCGGGAAGCACAGATACGCAGTATTTT. Its protein is CASSQLAGSTDTQYF.

This chain links TRBV5-6 with TRBJ1-1; tentative D call: TRBD1 (5 bases). Germline values: CDR1 SGHDT, CDR2 YYEEEE. Trimming cost V 4 bases and J 7 bases, with 8 bases left between them. The CDR3 is 11 residues long. In DNA, the CDR3 is TGTGCCAGCAGCGGGGGGAATGAAGCTTTCTTT. Its translation: CASSGGNEAFF.

This chain links TRBV5-1 with TRBJ2-7, with TRBD2 matching 11 bases. The CDR3 consists of 14 residues. V shed 6 bases and J 5 bases; nucleotides not matched to a gene: 7. The germline gives CDR1 SGHRS, CDR2 YFSETQ. CDR3: CASTGTSGSHEQYF. The CDR3 DNA is TGCGCCAGCACCGGGACTAGCGGATCCCACGAGCAGTACTTC. The full variable domain, completed using reference TRBV5-1 and TRBJ2-7, is KAGVTQTPRYLIKTRGQQVTLSCSPISGHRSVSWYQQTPGQGLQFLFEYFSETQRNKGNFPGRFSGRQFSNSRSEMNVSTLELGDSALYLCASTGTSGSHEQYFGPGTRLTVT.

CDR3 loop: CASSIDGVATNEKLFF. The CDR3 DNA follows: TGTGCCAGTAGTATCGACGGAGTTGCAACTAATGAAAAACTGTTTTTT. The chain recombines TRBV19 with TRBJ1-4; D gene unclear. V was trimmed by 3 bases and J by 0 bases, leaving 11 bases between them. Germline CDR1 is LNHDA and CDR2 is SQIVND (reference sequence). The CDR3 length is 16 residues.

The gene calls are TRBV4-3 and TRBJ2-1; D gene unclear. Germline V gene lookup returns CDR1 LGHNA and CDR2 YSLEER. V shed 0 bases and J shed 3 bases, with 12 bases lying between them. The CDR3 runs 16 residues. The CDR3 protein is CASSQDRHVGYNEQFF. In nucleotides, the CDR3 is TGCGCCAGCAGCCAAGATCGCCACGTCGGCTACAATGAGCAGTTCTTC.

The genes are TRBV29-1 and TRBJ1-6, with D possibly being TRBD1 (6 bases). This CDR3 is 13 amino acids long. The V end lost 5 bases, the J end lost 7 bases, and 12 bases lay between the germline ends. Per germline, CDR1 SQVTM and CDR2 ANQGSEA. The CDR3 sequence: CSVSTGLNSPLHF. Here the CDR3 DNA reads TGCAGCGTTTCTACAGGGTTAAATTCACCCCTCCACTTT.

For the CDR3, the DNA is TGTGCCAGTTTGGACAGGGTATATCAGCCCCAGCATTTT. It translates to CASLDRVYQPQHF. The rearrangement joins TRBV28 to TRBJ1-5; 8 bases are a match to TRBD1. The germline gives CDR1 MDHEN, CDR2 SYDVKM. This CDR3 is 13 amino acids long. V shed 9 bases and J 5 bases; nucleotides not matched to a gene: 6.

This clone has a single count. The chain has TRBV18 and TRBJ2-1, with 10 bases identical to TRBD2. The CDR3 extends over 17 amino acids. V trimming: 3 bases; J trimming: 5 bases; junction bases outside the gene matches: 10. The germline gives CDR1 KGHSH, CDR2 LQKENI. The CDR3 nucleotides read TGTGCCAGCTCACCCCGCCTTACTAGCGGGACCAACAATGAGCAGTTCTTC. This gives the protein CASSPRLTSGTNNEQFF. Full variable domain (outside the CDR3, taken from reference TRBV18 and TRBJ2-1): NAGVMQNPRHLVRRRGQEARLRCSPMKGHSHVYWYRQLPEEGLKFMVYLQKENIIDESGMPKERFSAEFPKEGPSILRIQQVVRGDSAAYFCASSPRLTSGTNNEQFFGPGTRLTVL.

The chain employs TRBV3-1 (or the pseudogene TRBV3-2) and TRBJ2-5; the D gene is possibly TRBD1 (6 bases). The germline CDR1 and CDR2 sequences are LGHDT and YNNKEL (reference sequence). Trimming pared 1 base from V and 9 bases from J, leaving 9 bases between. The CDR3 runs 12 residues. In DNA, the CDR3 is TGTGCCAGCAGCCAAGTACCAGGGGCCCAGTACTTC. As protein: CASSQVPGAQYF.

This clone was recorded once. The chain carries TRBV10-3 and TRBJ1-2; TRBD1 aligns across 7 bases. CDR1 and CDR2 from the germline V gene are ENHRY and SYGVKD. The CDR3 is 15 amino acids. J lost 7 bases, V lost 4 bases, and 12 bases had no gene match. The CDR3 region is CAISVLDRPGGGYTF. The CDR3 DNA is TGTGCCATCAGTGTTCTGGACAGGCCAGGGGGTGGCTACACCTTC.